This passage covers 12 T cell receptor beta chains from one sample sequenced in a study of CD8+ T cells in alopecia areata. RNA extraction and reverse transcription yielded cDNA as sequencing template. TCRdb keeps only in-frame clones here, not all; method: immunoSEQ multiplex PCR. The sample has approximately 90,000 clones, just over 70% seen once. Treatment meaning: oral pan-JAK inhibitor, 5-10 mg twice daily. This specimen was CD8+ T cells sorted from blood, taken between weeks 44 and 45, from a patient treated with tofacitinib. Source of these receptors: a human donor with alopecia areata.

The chain uses TRBV4-3 and TRBJ2-2, with 7 nucleotides matching TRBD1. V lost 1 base and J lost 3; bases outside the gene matches: 8. The germline gives CDR1 LGHNA, CDR2 YSLEER. This CDR3 is 17 amino acids long. CDR3 DNA sequence: TGCGCCAGCAGCCAAGTGAGGGGGCCACCTTACACCGGGGAGCTGTTTTTT. Translated, it gives CASSQVRGPPYTGELFF.

This chain connects TRBV5-6 to TRBJ1-2, with TRBD1 as a possible D gene (6 bases). In germline, CDR1 is SGHDT, CDR2 YYEEEE. Trimming removed 4 bases from V and 6 bases from J, with 13 bases in between. CDR3 length equals 13 residues. The CDR3: CASSPGDWDGYTF. CDR3 in DNA: TGTGCCAGCAGCCCAGGGGATTGGGATGGCTACACCTTC. The entire variable domain, with the rest obtained from reference TRBV5-6 and TRBJ1-2, is as follows: DAGVTQSPTHLIKTRGQQVTLRCSPKSGHDTVSWYQQALGQGPQFIFQYYEEEERQRGNFPDRFSGHQFPNYSSELNVNALLLGDSALYLCASSPGDWDGYTFGSGTRLTVV.

This clone is labeled as medium-sized. Other DNA sequences in the sample encode the same CDR3. This sequence joins TRBV4-3 and TRBJ2-1; D remains ambiguous. The CDR3 contains 13 residues. V lost 2 bases and J 5 bases, leaving 7 bases between the germline ends. Looked up from germline, CDR1 is LGHNA and CDR2 is YSLEER. CDR3 sequence (DNA): TGCGCCAGCAGCCAATCGTTGAACAATGAGCAGTTCTTC. Protein product: CASSQSLNNEQFF.

The chain is built from TRBV7-2 and TRBJ2-7; TRBD2 is a possible D gene (6 bases). V was pared by 4 bases and J by 4 bases, with 11 bases between. The CDR3 covers 13 residues. The germline V gene encodes CDR1 SGHTA and CDR2 FQGNSA. CDR3 protein: CASSSPAGYEQYF. The CDR3 nucleotides are TGTGCCAGCAGCTCCCCCGCGGGATACGAGCAGTACTTC.

This clone was seen a handful of times. The chain combines TRBV5-1 with TRBJ2-5; the D gene is possibly TRBD2 (6 bases). Germline lookup yields CDR1 SGHRS and CDR2 YFSETQ. The V end was cut by 3 bases, the J end by 5 bases, with 17 bases between. The length of the CDR3 is 15 residues. CDR3 nucleotides: TGCGCCAGCAGCTCAAAGGACTACGGGGGTGAGACCCAGTACTTC. Translated: CASSSKDYGGETQYF.

This clone was detected only a few times. The chain joins TRBV9 to TRBJ2-5; 8 positions match TRBD2. Trimming removed 3 bases from V and 3 bases from J; junction bases left unmatched: 7. Germline V gene lookup returns CDR1 SGDLS and CDR2 YYNGEE. The CDR3 spans 15 residues. CDR3 coding DNA: TGTGCCAGCAGCGCGACCGGGACTAGAAAAGAGACCCAGTACTTC. Its translation is CASSATGTRKETQYF.

The chain combines TRBV11-2 with TRBJ2-5, with 10 nucleotides matching TRBD1. The trim removed 5 bases at V and 2 bases at J, leaving 5 bases unmatched. CDR1 SGHAT and CDR2 FQNNGV come from the germline V gene. This CDR3 region has 15 residues. The CDR3 nucleotides read TGTGCCAGCAGCCCAGGACAGGGGGAGCAAGAGACCCAGTACTTC. Translation: CASSPGQGEQETQYF. Variable domain in full (rest from reference TRBV11-2 and TRBJ2-5): EAGVAQSPRYKIIEKRQSVAFWCNPISGHATLYWYQQILGQGPKLLIQFQNNGVVDDSQLPKDRFSAERLKGVDSTLKIQPAKLEDSAVYLCASSPGQGEQETQYFGPGTRLLVL.

This clone came up once. V and J are TRBV18 and TRBJ2-7; D possibly corresponds to TRBD2 (6 bases). V dropped 8 bases and J dropped 2 bases, with 19 bases sitting between them. The CDR3 covers 15 residues. From germline, CDR1 is KGHSH and CDR2 LQKENI. The CDR3 spells CASTRRGSRPYEQYF. CDR3 DNA: TGTGCCAGCACGCGGCGGGGAAGCCGCCCCTACGAGCAGTACTTC.

Only one count was recorded for this clone. The V and J genes are TRBV4-3 and TRBJ2-7; no definite D call. The germline gives CDR1 LGHNA, CDR2 YSLEER. V lost 0 bases, J lost 4 bases, and 7 bases lay in between. The CDR3 is 13 amino acids. The CDR3 bases are TGCGCCAGCAGCCAAGATCTCGGGTACGAGCAGTACTTC. Protein: CASSQDLGYEQYF.

The chain employs TRBV4-3 and TRBJ2-2; no clear D gene. Germline V lookup: CDR1 LGHNA, CDR2 YSLEER. CDR3 length: 19 residues. Trimming shortened V by 0 bases and J by 0 bases, and 17 bases separated the two germline ends. The CDR3 here is CASSQDFLGQGPNTGELFF. In nucleotides, the CDR3 is TGCGCCAGCAGCCAAGATTTCCTGGGCCAAGGCCCGAACACCGGGGAGCTGTTTTTT.

The V gene is TRBV5-6, the J gene TRBJ2-1; no definite D call. Germline-derived CDR1 and CDR2 are SGHDT and YYEEEE. The V and J ends lost 0 bases and 0 bases respectively, with 4 bases between them. This CDR3 has 14 residues. The CDR3 spells CASSLGSSYNEQFF. The CDR3 coding sequence is TGTGCCAGCAGCTTGGGGAGCTCCTACAATGAGCAGTTCTTC.

The table lists this clone with a few counts. V usage is TRBV19 and J usage is TRBJ1-1; D gene unclear. Germline values: CDR1 LNHDA, CDR2 SQIVND (reference sequence). Trimming took off 3 bases at V and 3 bases at J, with 8 bases between the two ends. This CDR3 contains 13 residues. CDR3 loop: CASSISGYTEAFF. The CDR3 DNA reads as TGTGCCAGTAGTATCTCAGGATACACTGAAGCTTTCTTT.